The clone carrying this T cell receptor beta chain occurred a few times. Per the study methods: Reference gene primer amplification yielded estimated nucleated cell counts. Data came from immunoSEQ multiplex PCR; TCRdb stores just in-frame clones and leaves some out. V, J and clone size reflect that table, while D and trimming were determined from the DNA. This sample has about 250,000 clones, with around nine tenths found just once. The sample comes from a study of blood T cell repertoires in COVID-19. Background on the study: The United States, Italy and Spain supplied acute and convalescent COVID-19 samples. Nucleic acid was either cDNA or gDNA, and it came from T cells, B-cell-depleted T cells, or PBMCs.

V lost 4 bases and J lost 12, with 10 bases in between. This CDR3 is built from 11 residues. The source is a woman aged 40 to 55 who had recovered from COVID-19. The chain uses TRBV12-3 or TRBV12-4 and TRBJ2-1; possibly TRBD2 for D (6 bases). Sample: peripheral blood. The CDR3 nucleotides are TGTGCCAGCAGTTCAAAGGGAGGGCAGTTCTTC. Protein sequence: CASSSKGGQFF.